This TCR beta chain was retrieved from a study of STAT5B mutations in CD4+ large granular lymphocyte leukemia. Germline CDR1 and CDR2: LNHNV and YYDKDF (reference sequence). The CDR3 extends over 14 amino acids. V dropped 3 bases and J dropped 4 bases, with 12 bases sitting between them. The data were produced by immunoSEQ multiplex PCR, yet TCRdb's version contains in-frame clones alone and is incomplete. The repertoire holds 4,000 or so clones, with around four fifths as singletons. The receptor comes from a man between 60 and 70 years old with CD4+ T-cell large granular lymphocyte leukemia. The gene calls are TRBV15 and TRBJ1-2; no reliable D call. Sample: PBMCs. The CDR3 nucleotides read TGTGCCACCAGCAGGACGGTTCGGCCCTATGGCTACACCTTC. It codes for CATSRTVRPYGYTF.